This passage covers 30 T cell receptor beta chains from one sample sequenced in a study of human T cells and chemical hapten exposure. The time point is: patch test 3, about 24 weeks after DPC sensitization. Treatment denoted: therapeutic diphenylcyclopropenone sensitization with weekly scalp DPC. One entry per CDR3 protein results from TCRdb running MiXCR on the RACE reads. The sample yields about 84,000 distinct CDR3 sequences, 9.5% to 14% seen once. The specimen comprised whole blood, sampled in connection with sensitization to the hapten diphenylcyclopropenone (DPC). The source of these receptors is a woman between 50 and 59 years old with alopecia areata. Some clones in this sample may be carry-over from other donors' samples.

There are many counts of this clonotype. The DNA of the CDR3 is TGTGCCAGCTCACCGAGCCAGGGTGGAGGCTACACCTTC. As protein: CASSPSQGGGYTF. The V call is TRBV18, the J call TRBJ1-2; D perhaps matches TRBD1 (5 bases). The CDR3 runs 13 residues. Trimming cost V 3 bases and J 8 bases, with 13 bases left between them. The germline CDR1 and CDR2 sequences are KGHSH and LQKENI.

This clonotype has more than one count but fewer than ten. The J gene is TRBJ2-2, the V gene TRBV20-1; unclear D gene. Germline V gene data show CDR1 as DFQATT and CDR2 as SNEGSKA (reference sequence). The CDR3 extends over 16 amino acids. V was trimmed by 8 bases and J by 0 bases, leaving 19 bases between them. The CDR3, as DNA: TGCAGTCCAAGAGGACCCCAGTCCGCGAACACCGGGGAGCTGTTTTTT. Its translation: CSPRGPQSANTGELFF.

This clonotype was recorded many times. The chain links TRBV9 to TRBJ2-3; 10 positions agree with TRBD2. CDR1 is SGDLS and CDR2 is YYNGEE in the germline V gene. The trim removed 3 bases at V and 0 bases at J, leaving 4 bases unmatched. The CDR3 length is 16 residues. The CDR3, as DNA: TGTGCCAGCAGCGCCGGACTAGCGGTTAGCACAGATACGCAGTATTTT. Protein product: CASSAGLAVSTDTQYF.

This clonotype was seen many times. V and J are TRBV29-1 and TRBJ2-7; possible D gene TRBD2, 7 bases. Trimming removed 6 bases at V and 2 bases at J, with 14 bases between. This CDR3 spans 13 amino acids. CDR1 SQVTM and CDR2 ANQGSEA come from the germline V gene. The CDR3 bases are TGCAGCGTCGTTAGGGGGGGTACCTACGAGCAGTACTTC. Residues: CSVVRGGTYEQYF.

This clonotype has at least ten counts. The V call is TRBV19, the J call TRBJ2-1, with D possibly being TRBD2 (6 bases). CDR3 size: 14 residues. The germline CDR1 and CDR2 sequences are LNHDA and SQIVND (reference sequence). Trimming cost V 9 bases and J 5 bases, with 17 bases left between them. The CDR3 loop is CASQFTGLNNEQFF. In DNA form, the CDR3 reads TGTGCCAGCCAATTTACGGGACTCAACAATGAGCAGTTCTTC.

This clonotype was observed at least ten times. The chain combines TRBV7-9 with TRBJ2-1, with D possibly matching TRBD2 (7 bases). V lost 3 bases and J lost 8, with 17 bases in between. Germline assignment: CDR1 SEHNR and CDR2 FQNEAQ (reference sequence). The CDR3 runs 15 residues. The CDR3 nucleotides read TGTGCCAGCAGCTTTAGGCGCGGGGGCGAGGATGAGCAGTTCTTC. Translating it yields CASSFRRGGEDEQFF.

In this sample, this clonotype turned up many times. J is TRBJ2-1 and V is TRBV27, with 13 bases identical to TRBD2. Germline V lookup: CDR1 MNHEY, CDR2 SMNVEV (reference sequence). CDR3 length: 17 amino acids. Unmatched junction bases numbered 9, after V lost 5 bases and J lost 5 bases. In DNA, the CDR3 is TGTGCCAGCAGTCGCCAGGCCGGACTAGCGGGAGACAATGAGCAGTTCTTC. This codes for CASSRQAGLAGDNEQFF.

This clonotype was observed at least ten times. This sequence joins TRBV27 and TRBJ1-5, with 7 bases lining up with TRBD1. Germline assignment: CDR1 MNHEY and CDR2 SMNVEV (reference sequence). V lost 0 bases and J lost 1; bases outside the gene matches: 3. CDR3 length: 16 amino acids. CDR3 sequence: CASSLSRTGSNQPQHF. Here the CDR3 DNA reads TGTGCCAGCAGTTTATCGAGGACAGGCAGCAATCAGCCCCAGCATTTT.

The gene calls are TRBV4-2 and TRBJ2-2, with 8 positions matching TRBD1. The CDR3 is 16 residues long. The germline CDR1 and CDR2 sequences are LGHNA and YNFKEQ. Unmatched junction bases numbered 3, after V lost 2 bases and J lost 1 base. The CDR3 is CASSQRGTGNTGELFF. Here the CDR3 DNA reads TGTGCCAGCAGCCAAAGAGGGACAGGGAACACCGGGGAGCTGTTTTTT.

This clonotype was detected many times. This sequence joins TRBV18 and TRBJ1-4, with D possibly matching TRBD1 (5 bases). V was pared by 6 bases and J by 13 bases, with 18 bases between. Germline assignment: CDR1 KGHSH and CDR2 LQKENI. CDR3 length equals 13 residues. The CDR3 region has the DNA TGTGCCAGCTCCCGAGGACAAATCGAGGCACTGTTTTTT. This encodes CASSRGQIEALFF.

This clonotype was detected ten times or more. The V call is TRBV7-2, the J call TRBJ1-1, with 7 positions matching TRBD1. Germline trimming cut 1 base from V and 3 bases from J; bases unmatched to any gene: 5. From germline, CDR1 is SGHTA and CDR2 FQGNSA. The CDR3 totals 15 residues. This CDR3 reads CASSLGPGGYTEAFF. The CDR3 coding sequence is TGTGCCAGCAGCTTAGGCCCAGGGGGTTACACTGAAGCTTTCTTT.

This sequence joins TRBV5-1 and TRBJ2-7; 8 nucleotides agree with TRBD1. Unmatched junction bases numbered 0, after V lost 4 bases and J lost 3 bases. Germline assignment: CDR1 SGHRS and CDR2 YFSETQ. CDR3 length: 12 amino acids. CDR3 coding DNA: TGCGCCAGCAGCGGACAGGGCTACGAGCAGTACTTC. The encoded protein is CASSGQGYEQYF.

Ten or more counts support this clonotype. As DNA, the CDR3 is TGTGCCAGCAGCCTCCATCCGGGACAGGGGCCCCTTGCAACTAATGAAAAACTGTTTTTT. The encoded protein is CASSLHPGQGPLATNEKLFF. The V gene is TRBV9, the J gene TRBJ1-4, with 10 bases identical to TRBD1. Per germline, CDR1 SGDLS and CDR2 YYNGEE. This CDR3 has 20 residues. The V segment lost 4 bases and the J segment 0 bases; nucleotides outside the gene matches: 15.

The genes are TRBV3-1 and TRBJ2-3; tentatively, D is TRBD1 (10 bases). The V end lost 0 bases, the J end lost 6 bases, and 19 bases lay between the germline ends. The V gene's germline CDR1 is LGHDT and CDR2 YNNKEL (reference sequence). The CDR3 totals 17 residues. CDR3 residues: CASSQDAGGTGADTQYF. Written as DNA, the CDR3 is TGTGCCAGCAGCCAAGATGCGGGGGGGACAGGGGCGGATACGCAGTATTTT.

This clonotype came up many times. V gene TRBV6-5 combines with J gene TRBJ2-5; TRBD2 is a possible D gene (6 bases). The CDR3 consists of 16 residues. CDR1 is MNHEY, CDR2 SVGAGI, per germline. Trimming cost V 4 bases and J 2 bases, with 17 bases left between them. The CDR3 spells CASSSRITSSQETQYF. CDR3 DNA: TGTGCCAGCAGTTCGAGGATCACTAGCTCTCAAGAGACCCAGTACTTC.

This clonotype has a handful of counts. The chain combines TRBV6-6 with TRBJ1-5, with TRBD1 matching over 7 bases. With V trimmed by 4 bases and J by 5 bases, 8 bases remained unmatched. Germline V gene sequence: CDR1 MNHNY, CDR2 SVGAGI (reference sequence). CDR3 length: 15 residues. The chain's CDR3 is CASSSRSGGDQPQHF. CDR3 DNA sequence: TGTGCCAGCAGTTCGAGGTCAGGGGGTGATCAGCCCCAGCATTTT.

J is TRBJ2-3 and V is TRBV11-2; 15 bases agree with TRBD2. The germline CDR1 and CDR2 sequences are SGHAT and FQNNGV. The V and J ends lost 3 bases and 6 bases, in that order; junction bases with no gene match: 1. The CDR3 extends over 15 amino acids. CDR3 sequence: CASSFGTSGRDTQYF. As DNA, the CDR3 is TGTGCCAGCAGCTTCGGGACTAGCGGGAGGGATACGCAGTATTTT.

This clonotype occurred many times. The CDR3 region is CASSYGPGYTF. CDR3 nucleotides: TGTGCCAGCAGTTACGGACCGGGCTACACCTTC. This rearrangement joins TRBV6-7 to TRBJ1-2, with D uncertain. Being an ORF, TRBV6-7 has a function that is uncertain. V dropped 2 bases and J dropped 8 bases, with 6 bases sitting between them. The CDR3 runs to 11 residues.

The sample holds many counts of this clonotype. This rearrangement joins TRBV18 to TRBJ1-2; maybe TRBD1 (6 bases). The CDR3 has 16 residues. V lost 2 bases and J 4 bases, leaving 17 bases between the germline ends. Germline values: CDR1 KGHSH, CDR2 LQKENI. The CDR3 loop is CASSPNEGHFIYGYTF. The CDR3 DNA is TGTGCCAGCTCACCAAATGAGGGACATTTTATCTATGGCTACACCTTC.

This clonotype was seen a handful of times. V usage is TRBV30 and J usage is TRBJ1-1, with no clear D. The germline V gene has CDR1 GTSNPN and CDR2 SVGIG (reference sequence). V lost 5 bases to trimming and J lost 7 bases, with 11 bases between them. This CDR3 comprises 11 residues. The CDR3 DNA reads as TGTGCCTGGTGGACTGTACTTGAAGCTTTCTTT. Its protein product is CAWWTVLEAFF. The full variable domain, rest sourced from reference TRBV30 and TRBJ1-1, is SQTIHQWPATLVQPVGSPLSLECTVEGTSNPNLYWYRQAAGRGLQLLFYSVGIGQISSEVPQNLSASRPQDRQFILSSKKLLLSDSGFYLCAWWTVLEAFFGQGTRLTVV.

DNA for the CDR3: TGCAGTGCTAGTCGGCCGAACACTGAAGCTTTCTTT. Residues: CSASRPNTEAFF. The chain is built from TRBV20-1 and TRBJ1-1; no reliable D call. Deletions cut 3 bases from V and 1 base from J, with 6 bases between. Germline CDR1 is DFQATT and CDR2 is SNEGSKA (reference sequence). The CDR3 has 12 amino acids.

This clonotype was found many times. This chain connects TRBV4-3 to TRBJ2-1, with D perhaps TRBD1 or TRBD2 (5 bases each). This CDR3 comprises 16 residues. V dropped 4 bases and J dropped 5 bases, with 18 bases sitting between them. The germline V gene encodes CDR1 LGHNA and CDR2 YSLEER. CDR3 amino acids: CASSLFRDGGHNEQFF. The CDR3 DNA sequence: TGCGCCAGCAGCCTCTTCCGGGACGGCGGACACAATGAGCAGTTCTTC.

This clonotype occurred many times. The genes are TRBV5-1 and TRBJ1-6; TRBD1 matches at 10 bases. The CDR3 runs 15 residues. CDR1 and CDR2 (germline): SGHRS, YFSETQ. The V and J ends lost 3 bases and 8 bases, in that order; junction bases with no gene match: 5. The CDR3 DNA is TGCGCCAGCAGCTCGGGACAGGGGAGAGATTCACCCCTCCACTTT. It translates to CASSSGQGRDSPLHF.

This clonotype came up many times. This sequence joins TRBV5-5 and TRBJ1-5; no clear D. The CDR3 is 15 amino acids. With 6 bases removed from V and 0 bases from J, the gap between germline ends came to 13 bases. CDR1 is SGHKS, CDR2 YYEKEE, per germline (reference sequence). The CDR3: CASTADPVSNQPQHF. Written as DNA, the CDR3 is TGTGCCAGCACCGCCGACCCAGTTAGCAATCAGCCCCAGCATTTT.

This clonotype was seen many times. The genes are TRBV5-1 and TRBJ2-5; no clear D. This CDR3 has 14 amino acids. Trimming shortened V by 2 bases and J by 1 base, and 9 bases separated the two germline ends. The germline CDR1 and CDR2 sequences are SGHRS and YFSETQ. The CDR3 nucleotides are TGCGCCAGCAGCTTTGGGTCTGTCCAAGAGACCCAGTACTTC. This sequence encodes CASSFGSVQETQYF.

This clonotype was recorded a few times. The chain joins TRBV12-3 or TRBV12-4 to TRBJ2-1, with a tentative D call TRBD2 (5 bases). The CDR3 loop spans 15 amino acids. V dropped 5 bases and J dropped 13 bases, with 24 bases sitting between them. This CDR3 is CASSPTPDSSFAQFF. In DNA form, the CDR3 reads TGTGCCAGCAGTCCCACCCCGGACTCCTCGTTTGCCCAGTTCTTC.

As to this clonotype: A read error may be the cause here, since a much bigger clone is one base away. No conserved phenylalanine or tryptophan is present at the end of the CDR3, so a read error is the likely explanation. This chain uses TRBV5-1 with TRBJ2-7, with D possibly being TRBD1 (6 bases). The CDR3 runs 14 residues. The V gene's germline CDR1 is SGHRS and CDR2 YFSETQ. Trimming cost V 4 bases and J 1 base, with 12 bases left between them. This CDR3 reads CASSGTGHSYEQYL. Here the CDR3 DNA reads TGCGCCAGCAGCGGGACGGGACATTCCTACGAGCAGTACTTA.

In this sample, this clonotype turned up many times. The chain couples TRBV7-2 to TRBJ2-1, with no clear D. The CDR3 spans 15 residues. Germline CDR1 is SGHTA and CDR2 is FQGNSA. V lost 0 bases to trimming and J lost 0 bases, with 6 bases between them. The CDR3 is CASSLAPSSYNEQFF. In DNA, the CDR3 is TGTGCCAGCAGCTTAGCGCCAAGCTCCTACAATGAGCAGTTCTTC.

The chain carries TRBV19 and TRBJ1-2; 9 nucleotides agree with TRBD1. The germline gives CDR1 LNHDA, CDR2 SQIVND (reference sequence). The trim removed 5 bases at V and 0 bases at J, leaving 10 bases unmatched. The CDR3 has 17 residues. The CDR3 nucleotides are TGTGCCAGTAGTTCTCCGGGACAGGGCTTACCTAACTATGGCTACACCTTC. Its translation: CASSSPGQGLPNYGYTF.

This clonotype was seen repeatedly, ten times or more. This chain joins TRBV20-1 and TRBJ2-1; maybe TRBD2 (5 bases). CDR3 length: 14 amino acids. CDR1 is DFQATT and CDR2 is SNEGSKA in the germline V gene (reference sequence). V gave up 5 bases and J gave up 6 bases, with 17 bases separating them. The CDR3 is CSAALVVRRNEQFF. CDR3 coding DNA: TGCAGTGCTGCACTAGTAGTTAGGCGCAATGAGCAGTTCTTC.